The count of the clone carrying this TCR beta chain is one. Its antigen is as yet unknown. The treatment: oral pan-JAK inhibitor, 5-10 mg twice daily. Following RNA extraction, reverse transcription yielded cDNA that acted as the sequencing template. The table came from immunoSEQ multiplex PCR; TCRdb's copy has only in-frame clones and leaves some out. The table records 190,000 or so clones, roughly 62% of them present only once. The data derive from a study of CD8+ T cells in alopecia areata. Findings and caveats of the study: Among the top 100, expanded CD8+ clones were significantly decreased by tofacitinib, as was scalp clonality.

Trimming removed 0 bases at V and 5 bases at J, with 10 bases between. The CDR3 runs to 14 residues. Germline V gene sequence: CDR1 MNHEY, CDR2 SMNVEV (reference sequence). The sample consisted of CD8+ T cells sorted from blood, taken at week 24, from a patient treated with tofacitinib. The V and J genes are TRBV27 and TRBJ1-1; the D gene is possibly TRBD1 (6 bases). The receptor was derived from a human donor with alopecia areata. CDR3 in amino acids: CASSLSGAQTEAFF. In nucleotides, the CDR3 is TGTGCCAGCAGTTTATCGGGGGCGCAGACTGAAGCTTTCTTT.